This T cell receptor beta chain is from a study of PD-L1 blockade in urothelial cancer. Study context: Males with bladder-origin urothelial cancer made up about 85% of the roughly 29 patients.

V lost 3 bases and J lost 6; bases outside the gene matches: 8. The CDR3 is 16 residues long. CDR1 is WNHNN, CDR2 SYGVQD, per germline (reference sequence). This clone has just one count. Sequenced by immunoSEQ multiplex PCR; TCRdb stores in-frame clones only, minus some. The sample includes over 100,000 clones, about four fifths of them seen just once. Noted time point: pretreatment peripheral blood. The study enrolled patients with locally advanced or metastatic urothelial carcinoma. Individual patients had between 1 and 8 samples, taken pretreatment and on-treatment. V usage is TRBV10-1 and J usage is TRBJ2-1, with 10 bases aligning to TRBD2. Sequencing used PBMCs, obtained around atezolizumab (anti-PD-L1) treatment. This clonotype was sampled from a man aged 50 or older with urothelial cancer. The CDR3 sequence: CASSDRRASGSNEQFF. The CDR3 DNA follows: TGCGCCAGCAGTGATCGGCGGGCTAGCGGGAGCAATGAGCAGTTCTTC.